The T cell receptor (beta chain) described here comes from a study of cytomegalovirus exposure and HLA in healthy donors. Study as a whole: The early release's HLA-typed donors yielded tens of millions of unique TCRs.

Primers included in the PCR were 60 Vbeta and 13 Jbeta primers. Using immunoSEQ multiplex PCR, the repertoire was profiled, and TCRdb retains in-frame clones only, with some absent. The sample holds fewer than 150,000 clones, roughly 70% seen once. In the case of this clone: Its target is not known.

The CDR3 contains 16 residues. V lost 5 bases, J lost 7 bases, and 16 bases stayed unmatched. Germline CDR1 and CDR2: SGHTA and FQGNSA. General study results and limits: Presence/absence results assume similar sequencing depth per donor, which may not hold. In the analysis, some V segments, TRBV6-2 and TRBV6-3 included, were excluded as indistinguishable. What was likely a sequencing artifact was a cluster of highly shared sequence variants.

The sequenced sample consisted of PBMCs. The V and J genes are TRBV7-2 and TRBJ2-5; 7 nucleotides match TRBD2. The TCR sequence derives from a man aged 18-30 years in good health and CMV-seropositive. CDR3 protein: CASSASASGSLGTQYF. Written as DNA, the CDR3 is TGTGCCAGCAGCGCCTCGGCTAGCGGTTCTCTGGGGACCCAGTACTTC.